The TCR beta chain under discussion was sequenced for a study of response to subunit inactivated influenza vaccine. In TCRdb, the RT-PCR reads were re-called with MiXCR into one record per CDR3 protein. Of 150,000 to 200,000 distinct CDR3 sequences detected, less than 15% appear once; the ten largest clones hold less than 30%. Looked up from germline, CDR1 is SEHNR and CDR2 is FQNEAQ (reference sequence). With V trimmed by 3 bases and J by 8 bases, 3 bases remained unmatched. The CDR3 contains 14 residues. These data also formed part of another study, on T cells expressing NK-cell markers. That source adds: The authors generated TCR beta cDNA through 5'RACE template switching with UMIs. Among eight sequenced donors, seven carried HCMV seropositivity while one was seronegative. Anti-gamma-delta TCR antibody use in several experiments restricted sorting to alpha-beta TCR T cells.

The chain uses TRBV7-9 and TRBJ1-6; 8 nucleotides align to TRBD1. This TCR came from a man in his fifties who received an inactivated influenza vaccine. The source was CD8+ T cells sorted from PBMCs, collected less than 13 days after vaccination. CDR3 in amino acids: CASSFHRGDSPLHF. CDR3 DNA sequence: TGTGCCAGCAGCTTTCACAGGGGGGATTCACCCCTCCACTTT.